Each of the 26 T cell receptor beta chains below was sequenced from the same sample in a study of T cells in Graves' hyperthyroidism and ophthalmopathy. The investigators amplified TCR beta CDR3 regions from RNA transcripts. First-round RT-PCR of the TCR CDR3 relied on the HTBI primer set. Each CDR3 protein gets one entry after TCRdb re-called the multiplex PCR reads with MiXCR. This sample has 540,000 or so distinct CDR3 sequences, with 40% to 55% found just once. The sequenced sample was peripheral blood or thyroid tissue (not recorded which). The receptor source for this set is an adult woman with Graves' disease, either hyperthyroidism or ophthalmopathy (not recorded which).

V usage is TRBV15 and J usage is TRBJ1-5, with D tentatively TRBD1 (6 bases). Germline assignment: CDR1 LNHNV and CDR2 YYDKDF (reference sequence). Trimming took 7 bases from V and 0 from J, leaving 10 bases between them. The CDR3 sequence is 14 residues long. The CDR3 DNA is TGTGCCACCAAACAGGGCAATAGCAATCAGCCCCAGCATTTT. This sequence encodes CATKQGNSNQPQHF.

This clonotype appeared many times. The chain combines TRBV10-3 with TRBJ2-7; 7 bases are shared with TRBD1. Losses at the gene ends were 2 bases for V and 0 bases for J; bases not matched to a gene: 4. The CDR3 contains 15 residues. Germline assignment: CDR1 ENHRY and CDR2 SYGVKD. CDR3 amino acids: CAISEQQGSSYEQYF. Written as DNA, the CDR3 is TGTGCCATCAGTGAGCAACAGGGGAGCTCCTACGAGCAGTACTTC.

The sample holds many counts of this clonotype. This chain joins TRBV4-1 and TRBJ1-2; D gene ambiguous. CDR1 and CDR2 from the germline V gene are MGHRA and YSYEKL. The CDR3 spans 14 residues. Trimming took off 1 base at V and 2 bases at J, with 8 bases between the two ends. CDR3 sequence: CASSQVEGNYGYTF. As DNA, the CDR3 is TGCGCCAGCAGCCAAGTTGAAGGGAACTATGGCTACACCTTC.

Comments on this clonotype: A read error may explain this, as a much larger clone is one base away. The chain links TRBV3-1 to TRBJ2-2; D gene uncertain. The CDR3 sequence is 15 residues long. With 2 bases removed from V and 6 bases from J, the gap between germline ends came to 13 bases. Germline V gene data show CDR1 as LGHDT and CDR2 as YNNKEL (reference sequence). The CDR3 nucleotides read TGTGCCAGCAGCCAACACGCTAGTTCAGCCGGGGAGCTGTTTTTT. Its protein product is CASSQHASSAGELFF.

This clonotype has a handful of counts. DNA for the CDR3: TGTGCCAGCAGCTCCACCGGTCGGGAGACCCAGTACTTC. Translation gives CASSSTGRETQYF. The gene calls are TRBV7-9 and TRBJ2-5; D unclear. The CDR3 loop spans 13 amino acids. V lost 4 bases and J lost 5, with 11 bases in between. Per germline, CDR1 SEHNR and CDR2 FQNEAQ (reference sequence).

This rearrangement joins TRBV25-1 to TRBJ1-1; D call uncertain. Trimming removed 0 bases at V and 6 bases at J, with 14 bases between. Germline V gene sequence: CDR1 MGHDK, CDR2 SYGVNS. This CDR3 comprises 15 residues. CDR3 nucleotides: TGTGCCAGCAGTGAATACGGGGAAGGTGTTTCTGAAGCTTTCTTT. Translating gives CASSEYGEGVSEAFF.

The chain combines TRBV28 with TRBJ1-1; D gene unclear. The CDR3 sequence is 15 residues long. Germline V lookup: CDR1 MDHEN, CDR2 SYDVKM. V lost 6 bases and J 0 bases, leaving 14 bases between the germline ends. DNA for the CDR3: TGTGCCAGCAGCAAATCAGGACTCCTGAACACTGAAGCTTTCTTT. Translating it yields CASSKSGLLNTEAFF.

This chain joins TRBV5-1 and TRBJ2-7; 7 nucleotides line up with TRBD1. V was clipped by 4 bases and J by 7 bases; unmatched bases: 2. The CDR3 consists of 11 residues. The germline V gene encodes CDR1 SGHRS and CDR2 YFSETQ. CDR3 in amino acids: CASSPTGEQYF. The CDR3 region has the DNA TGCGCCAGCAGCCCGACAGGGGAGCAGTACTTC.

The rearrangement links TRBV12-3 or TRBV12-4 to TRBJ2-7, with D maybe TRBD2 (6 bases). V shed 7 bases and J shed 2 bases, with 18 bases lying between them. CDR3 length: 15 amino acids. The CDR3 DNA follows: TGTGCCAGCAAACCGACCGGGGACTGGGCCTACGAGCAGTACTTC. As protein: CASKPTGDWAYEQYF.

This clonotype has a count of ten or more. This chain joins TRBV19 and TRBJ1-1, with D hard to call. Germline V gene lookup returns CDR1 LNHDA and CDR2 SQIVND (reference sequence). This CDR3 has 12 amino acids. Trimming pared 3 bases from V and 7 bases from J, leaving 9 bases between. CDR3 protein: CASSMRGIEAFF. The CDR3 nucleotides read TGTGCCAGTAGTATGAGAGGGATTGAAGCTTTCTTT.

This clonotype has ten or more counts. The chain is built from TRBV18 and TRBJ2-7; D is perhaps TRBD1 (6 bases). Germline V gives CDR1 KGHSH, CDR2 LQKENI. V was trimmed by 3 bases and J by 4 bases, leaving 10 bases between them. CDR3 length: 13 residues. The CDR3 DNA reads as TGTGCCAGCTCACCTATACAGGGTTACGAGCAGTACTTC. This sequence encodes CASSPIQGYEQYF.

This clonotype occurred many times. DNA of the CDR3: TGTGCCAGCAGCTCGCCCGGTGGGGGGCGAGGAGAAGGCTACACCTTC. Its protein is CASSSPGGGRGEGYTF. The V gene is TRBV7-9, the J gene TRBJ1-2, with D possibly being TRBD1 (6 bases). V gave up 4 bases and J gave up 8 bases, with 23 bases separating them. CDR1 and CDR2 from the germline V gene are SEHNR and FQNEAQ (reference sequence). The CDR3 totals 16 residues.

This clonotype has at least ten counts. The chain recombines TRBV7-3 with TRBJ2-7; 7 nucleotides line up with TRBD2. Germline CDR1 is SGHTA and CDR2 is FQGTGA. Trimming removed 2 bases from V and 0 bases from J; junction bases left unmatched: 4. This CDR3 is built from 15 residues. CDR3 bases: TGTGCCAGCAGCTTACATGGGGGGGTCTCCTACGAGCAGTACTTC. Translating gives CASSLHGGVSYEQYF.

Regarding this clonotype: A single base separates this from a much larger clone, so it may be a read error. V usage is TRBV19 and J usage is TRBJ1-5; D is undetermined. CDR1 and CDR2 (germline): LNHDA, SQIVND (reference sequence). The CDR3 has 18 amino acids. CDR3 DNA sequence: TGTGTCAGTAGCCCGAGGGTTTACAGAACCTATAGCAATCAGCCCCAGCATTTT. This gives the protein CVSSPRVYRTYSNQPQHF.

The CDR3 is CSASWGTATYEQYF. For the CDR3, the DNA is TGCAGTGCTTCATGGGGGACAGCCACCTACGAGCAGTACTTC. The V call is TRBV20-1, the J call TRBJ2-7, with 7 bases matching TRBD1. There are 14 residues in the CDR3. Germline V gives CDR1 DFQATT, CDR2 SNEGSKA (reference sequence). V was pared by 5 bases and J by 2 bases, with 9 bases of the junction left unmatched.

Ten or more counts support this clonotype. The chain is built from TRBV28 and TRBJ1-3; D remains ambiguous. Germline CDR1 is MDHEN and CDR2 is SYDVKM. Trimming pared 6 bases from V and 4 bases from J, leaving 7 bases between. The CDR3 runs to 12 residues. CDR3 sequence reads: CASSSPGNTIYF. In DNA form, the CDR3 reads TGTGCCAGCAGCTCCCCCGGAAACACCATATATTTT.

The J gene is TRBJ2-7, the V gene TRBV24-1, with D unresolved. Trimming left V 4 bases short and J 4 bases short, with 10 bases between. CDR3 length: 13 amino acids. The V gene's germline CDR1 is KGHDR and CDR2 SFDVKD. The CDR3 DNA is TGTGCCACCAGTGACCCGGACCGATACGAGCAGTACTTC. This encodes CATSDPDRYEQYF.

The chain uses TRBV18 and TRBJ1-5; tentatively, D is TRBD1 (6 bases). With 9 bases removed from V and 7 bases from J, the gap between germline ends came to 16 bases. The CDR3 length is 13 residues. Per germline, CDR1 KGHSH and CDR2 LQKENI. In DNA, the CDR3 is TGTGCCAGTGCCCCAGGGGCGGACCAGCCCCAGCATTTT. Translating it yields CASAPGADQPQHF.

This clonotype was recorded once. V gene TRBV20-1 combines with J gene TRBJ1-4; the match to TRBD1 covers 8 bases. Trimming at V came to 6 bases and at J to 10 bases, leaving 7 bases not matched to a gene. Germline assignment: CDR1 DFQATT and CDR2 SNEGSKA (reference sequence). This CDR3 has 12 residues. The CDR3 coding sequence is TGCAGTGCAGGACAGGGCCATGGAAAACTGTTTTTT. It translates to CSAGQGHGKLFF.

V gene TRBV9 combines with J gene TRBJ1-6, with D possibly TRBD1 on 5 matching bases. Germline loops: CDR1 SGDLS, CDR2 YYNGEE. Trimming took 0 bases from V and 10 from J, leaving 14 bases between them. This CDR3 has 15 amino acids. CDR3 coding DNA: TGTGCCAGCAGCGTAGTTGGGGGTAACGGATCACCCCTCCACTTT. Amino acid sequence: CASSVVGGNGSPLHF.

This chain links TRBV15 with TRBJ1-1, with D hard to call. In germline, CDR1 is LNHNV, CDR2 YYDKDF (reference sequence). Trimming shortened V by 3 bases and J by 1 base, and 12 bases separated the two germline ends. The CDR3 loop spans 15 amino acids. CDR3: CATSREGSGNTEAFF. CDR3 nucleotide sequence: TGTGCCACCAGCAGGGAGGGTAGTGGGAACACTGAAGCTTTCTTT.

This clonotype has ten or more counts. This chain links TRBV30 with TRBJ1-1; 8 bases align to TRBD1. Germline V gene sequence: CDR1 GTSNPN, CDR2 SVGIG (reference sequence). The CDR3 covers 12 residues. Trimming took 0 bases from V and 10 from J; bases not matched to a gene: 4. CDR3: CAWSVHRGVAFF. For the CDR3, the DNA is TGTGCCTGGAGTGTACACAGGGGGGTAGCTTTCTTT.

Ten or more counts support this clonotype. This chain links TRBV7-9 with TRBJ1-1; D is uncertain. The CDR3 is made up of 12 amino acids. Germline CDR1 is SEHNR and CDR2 is FQNEAQ (reference sequence). The germline V and J ends were trimmed by 5 bases and 7 bases, with 11 bases remaining between them. CDR3 loop: CASSTSTLEAFF. The CDR3 nucleotides read TGTGCCAGCAGCACGTCGACACTTGAAGCTTTCTTT.

In the case of this clonotype: This sequence may be a read error, since a much larger clone differs from it by one base. The chain has TRBV9 and TRBJ2-2, with D maybe TRBD1 (5 bases). The germline gives CDR1 SGDLS, CDR2 YYNGEE. The CDR3 is 14 residues long. CDR3 DNA sequence: TGTGCCGGCAGCTTGACAGCGTCTACCGGGGAGCTGTTTTTT. It encodes CAGSLTASTGELFF. The variable domain in full, completed from reference TRBV9 and TRBJ2-2, reads DSGVTQTPKHLITATGQRVTLRCSPRSGDLSVYWYQQSLDQGLQFLIQYYNGEERAKGNILERFSAQQFPDLHSELNLSSLELGDSALYFCAGSLTASTGELFFGEGSRLTVL.

This clonotype was recorded many times. This sequence joins TRBV29-1 and TRBJ2-7; the D is unclear. V was pared by 6 bases and J by 0 bases, with 6 bases between. CDR1 is SQVTM, CDR2 ANQGSEA, per germline. This CDR3 contains 11 residues. CDR3 bases: TGCAGCGTAAGGGACTCCTACGAGCAGTACTTC. Protein product: CSVRDSYEQYF.

This clonotype was observed a few times. Given a much more abundant clone one base away, this may be a read error. Since the CDR3 does not end with the conserved phenylalanine or tryptophan, this likely comes from a read error. V usage is TRBV6-6 and J usage is TRBJ1-1, with TRBD1 matching 7 bases. Trimming took 2 bases from V and 5 from J; bases not matched to a gene: 5. CDR3 length equals 14 residues. Germline V gives CDR1 MNHNY, CDR2 SVGAGI (reference sequence). This chain's CDR3 is CASSYAGGGTEAFS. Here the CDR3 DNA reads TGTGCCAGCAGTTACGCAGGGGGTGGGACTGAAGCTTTCTCT.